Presented here are 25 T cell receptor beta chains from one specimen sequenced in a study of control samples from healthy donors and cancer patients. Libraries were prepared by immunoSEQ multiplex PCR; TCRdb keeps only in-frame clonotypes and omits some of them. The sample contains fewer than 500,000 clones, 80% to 95% of which appear only once. Sequenced sample: PBMCs. Every receptor here comes from a middle-aged man with head and neck cancer.

CDR3: CASSPPGQGLYEQYF. CDR3 DNA sequence: TGTGCCAGCAGTCCGCCGGGACAGGGCCTCTACGAGCAGTACTTC. The gene calls are TRBV28 and TRBJ2-7, with 9 bases identical to TRBD1. This CDR3 comprises 15 residues. Germline assignment: CDR1 MDHEN and CDR2 SYDVKM. The V and J ends lost 5 bases and 3 bases, in that order; junction bases with no gene match: 8.

The V gene is TRBV9, the J gene TRBJ1-3, with D perhaps TRBD1 (6 bases). The CDR3 has 16 amino acids. V lost 4 bases and J 0 bases, leaving 14 bases between the germline ends. The germline V gene has CDR1 SGDLS and CDR2 YYNGEE. The CDR3 region has the DNA TGTGCCAGCAGCTCTCGGACAGCCGTCTCTGGAAACACCATATATTTT. It is translated as CASSSRTAVSGNTIYF.

CDR3 in DNA: TGTGCCAGCAGCACCCTTACGGGGACAGAGACCCAGTACTTC. Translated: CASSTLTGTETQYF. The chain carries TRBV5-4 and TRBJ2-5; D is possibly TRBD1 or TRBD2 (5 bases each). The CDR3 runs to 14 residues. CDR1 is SGHNT and CDR2 is YYREEE in the germline V gene (reference sequence). V lost 4 bases to trimming and J lost 4 bases, with 14 bases between them.

This chain joins TRBV11-2 and TRBJ1-2, with D uncertain. This CDR3 is built from 12 residues. V shed 5 bases and J shed 7 bases, with 11 bases lying between them. Germline-derived CDR1 and CDR2 are SGHAT and FQNNGV. CDR3 bases: TGTGCCAGCAGCCCCGGGGAGAGTGGCTACACCTTC. Translation: CASSPGESGYTF.

The chain joins TRBV5-1 to TRBJ1-3; D possibly corresponds to TRBD1 (6 bases). CDR1 is SGHRS, CDR2 YFSETQ, per germline. This CDR3 is 14 amino acids long. V lost 4 bases and J 0 bases, leaving 8 bases between the germline ends. CDR3 amino acids: CASSLDSSGNTIYF. CDR3 in DNA: TGCGCCAGCAGCCTGGACAGCTCTGGAAACACCATATATTTT.

The V and J genes are TRBV9 and TRBJ1-1, with unresolved D. The V gene's germline CDR1 is SGDLS and CDR2 YYNGEE. V lost 4 bases and J 7 bases, leaving 14 bases between the germline ends. The CDR3 length is 13 residues. The CDR3 region has the DNA TGTGCCAGCAGCATGGCTGCAGGAGATGAAGCTTTCTTT. Protein product: CASSMAAGDEAFF. The whole variable domain, remainder taken from reference TRBV9 and TRBJ1-1, is DSGVTQTPKHLITATGQRVTLRCSPRSGDLSVYWYQQSLDQGLQFLIQYYNGEERAKGNILERFSAQQFPDLHSELNLSSLELGDSALYFCASSMAAGDEAFFGQGTRLTVV.

V is TRBV4-3 and J is TRBJ1-2, with no clear D. This CDR3 contains 16 residues. V gave up 1 base and J gave up 1 base, with 13 bases separating them. Germline CDR1 is LGHNA and CDR2 is YSLEER. CDR3 residues: CASSQVRQALNYGYTF. In DNA form, the CDR3 reads TGCGCCAGCAGCCAAGTTAGGCAAGCACTTAACTATGGCTACACCTTC.

The chain joins TRBV5-6 to TRBJ1-1; 7 bases are a match to TRBD1. This CDR3 spans 14 amino acids. After removal of 2 bases from V and 4 bases from J, the junction contained 5 bases not matched to a gene. CDR1 and CDR2 from the germline V gene are SGHDT and YYEEEE. The CDR3 protein is CASSLGQVLTEAFF. The CDR3 DNA reads TGTGCCAGCAGCTTAGGACAGGTGCTCACTGAAGCTTTCTTT. Based on the CDR3 plus reference TRBV5-6 and TRBJ1-1, the full variable domain is DAGVTQSPTHLIKTRGQQVTLRCSPKSGHDTVSWYQQALGQGPQFIFQYYEEEERQRGNFPDRFSGHQFPNYSSELNVNALLLGDSALYLCASSLGQVLTEAFFGQGTRLTVV.

The V and J genes are TRBV12-3 or TRBV12-4 and TRBJ1-5; no definite D call. The CDR3 is made up of 13 amino acids. V shed 6 bases and J shed 0 bases, with 6 bases lying between them. This CDR3 is CASSLDSNQPQHF. CDR3 coding DNA: TGTGCCAGCAGCCTAGATAGCAATCAGCCCCAGCATTTT.

V gene TRBV5-1 combines with J gene TRBJ1-1; TRBD1 matches at 7 bases. Trimming cost V 6 bases and J 1 base; bases outside gene matches: 9. The germline gives CDR1 SGHRS, CDR2 YFSETQ. This CDR3 has 15 amino acids. CDR3 protein: CASTVQGGGNTEAFF. In nucleotides, the CDR3 is TGCGCCAGCACAGTCCAGGGGGGTGGGAACACTGAAGCTTTCTTT.

The chain couples TRBV10-1 to TRBJ2-5, with D perhaps TRBD1 (6 bases). CDR1 and CDR2 (germline): WNHNN, SYGVQD (reference sequence). V lost 7 bases and J lost 2, with 11 bases in between. This CDR3 has 13 residues. In nucleotides, the CDR3 is TGCGCCAGCAAGGACAGCACGCAAGAGACCCAGTACTTC. Encoded protein: CASKDSTQETQYF.

The V and J genes are TRBV11-3 and TRBJ2-3; 9 bases are shared with TRBD1. This CDR3 contains 16 residues. Germline CDR1 is SGHNT and CDR2 is YENEEA. V lost 3 bases, J lost 3 bases, and 7 bases stayed unmatched. In DNA, the CDR3 is TGTGCCAGCAGCTTGGCTTCGGGACAGGGTACAGATACGCAGTATTTT. Protein sequence: CASSLASGQGTDTQYF.

This clone occurred once. The rearrangement links TRBV6-5 to TRBJ2-2; D not certain. Germline V gene lookup returns CDR1 MNHEY and CDR2 SVGAGI. Trimming took off 7 bases at V and 3 bases at J, with 9 bases between the two ends. The CDR3 loop spans 13 amino acids. CDR3 loop: CASISLYTGELFF. In DNA form, the CDR3 reads TGTGCCAGCATAAGTCTTTACACCGGGGAGCTGTTTTTT.

This clone showed up just once. The V and J genes are TRBV28 and TRBJ1-1; D gene ambiguous. Germline assignment: CDR1 MDHEN and CDR2 SYDVKM. Trimming took 4 bases from V and 1 from J, leaving 10 bases between them. CDR3 size: 14 residues. In nucleotides, the CDR3 is TGTGCCAGCAGTTCGCATCGATCGAACACTGAAGCTTTCTTT. Protein sequence: CASSSHRSNTEAFF.

This chain joins TRBV4-3 and TRBJ2-1, with D hard to call. Germline CDR1 is LGHNA and CDR2 is YSLEER. The length of the CDR3 is 15 residues. V lost 0 bases and J 8 bases, leaving 14 bases between the germline ends. The CDR3 sequence is CASSQEVGRTHEQFF. CDR3 in DNA: TGCGCCAGCAGCCAAGAGGTAGGACGTACCCATGAGCAGTTCTTC.

The V and J genes are TRBV28 and TRBJ1-1; the D gene is possibly TRBD1 (6 bases). Germline V CDR1 and CDR2: MDHEN, SYDVKM. Trimming pared 3 bases from V and 11 bases from J, leaving 16 bases between. The CDR3 is 13 residues long. CDR3 nucleotides: TGTGCCAGCAGTTTGGGGGGGCGCGGGGTTGCTTTCTTT. Protein: CASSLGGRGVAFF.

This clone was seen only a few times. The chain employs TRBV4-2 and TRBJ2-5, with a tentative D call TRBD2 (6 bases). V was clipped by 2 bases and J by 2 bases, with 12 bases between them. The CDR3 is 15 amino acids. The germline gives CDR1 LGHNA, CDR2 YNFKEQ. The CDR3 nucleotides read TGTGCCAGCAGCCAAACGACTAGTTTTCAAGAGACCCAGTACTTC. Translated: CASSQTTSFQETQYF.

As concerns this clone: Other DNA sequences within the sample encode an identical CDR3. V usage is TRBV27 and J usage is TRBJ2-7; D is perhaps TRBD2 (6 bases). There are 13 residues in the CDR3. The germline V gene encodes CDR1 MNHEY and CDR2 SMNVEV (reference sequence). The V end lost 6 bases, the J end lost 0 bases, and 9 bases lay between the germline ends. CDR3 protein: CASSGGSSYEQYF. CDR3 bases: TGTGCCAGCAGCGGGGGAAGCTCCTACGAGCAGTACTTC.

This chain uses TRBV5-4 with TRBJ1-6, with 9 bases that match TRBD1. Germline-derived CDR1 and CDR2 are SGHNT and YYREEE (reference sequence). This CDR3 is built from 16 residues. With 2 bases clipped from V and 9 bases from J, the junction kept 9 bases outside the gene matches. CDR3 protein: CASSLGTQGATSPLHF. The CDR3, as DNA: TGTGCCAGCAGCTTAGGGACACAGGGGGCCACTTCACCCCTCCACTTT.

The CDR3 reads CASSIGAGGYTF. In DNA form, the CDR3 reads TGTGCCAGTAGTATCGGGGCGGGTGGCTACACCTTC. The V gene is TRBV19, the J gene TRBJ1-2, with D possibly being TRBD1 (5 bases). Germline CDR1 LNHDA, CDR2 SQIVND (reference sequence). The CDR3 has 12 amino acids. Trimming removed 3 bases at V and 7 bases at J, with 9 bases between. Using reference TRBV19 and TRBJ1-2 for the parts outside the CDR3, the full variable domain is DGGITQSPKYLFRKEGQNVTLSCEQNLNHDAMYWYRQDPGQGLRLIYYSQIVNDFQKGDIAEGYSVSREKKESFPLTVTSAQKNPTAFYLCASSIGAGGYTFGSGTRLTVV.

Here the CDR3 reads CASSPPRRNSPLHF. CDR3 DNA: TGTGCCAGCAGTCCTCCCAGGAGAAATTCACCCCTCCACTTT. This sequence joins TRBV25-1 and TRBJ1-6; D gene ambiguous. Per the germline V gene, CDR1 is MGHDK and CDR2 is SYGVNS. The CDR3 covers 14 residues. Trimming removed 5 bases at V and 7 bases at J, with 12 bases between.

In DNA, the CDR3 is TGTGCCAGTAGTCCTGACAGGGGATTTATTGATGGCTACACCTTC. This codes for CASSPDRGFIDGYTF. The V gene is TRBV19, the J gene TRBJ1-2; 8 nucleotides match TRBD1. CDR3 size: 15 residues. Germline V gives CDR1 LNHDA, CDR2 SQIVND (reference sequence). The J segment lost 6 bases and the V segment lost 5 bases, leaving 11 bases of the junction unmatched.

This chain links TRBV19 with TRBJ2-5, with TRBD2 as a possible D gene (6 bases). This CDR3 contains 13 residues. Germline V gene data show CDR1 as LNHDA and CDR2 as SQIVND (reference sequence). The ends were cut back, 7 bases at V and 4 bases at J, with 13 bases in the middle. CDR3 residues: CASTGGRGETQYF. The DNA of the CDR3 is TGTGCCAGTACCGGGGGTCGCGGAGAGACCCAGTACTTC.

This rearrangement joins TRBV12-3 or TRBV12-4 to TRBJ1-1, with no clear D. The CDR3 length is 13 residues. Trimming stripped 4 bases from V and 1 base from J, with 7 bases between. CDR3 region: CASSSPGNTEAFF. The CDR3 DNA reads as TGTGCCAGCAGTTCTCCAGGGAACACTGAAGCTTTCTTT.

This chain links TRBV7-6 with TRBJ2-5, with 14 bases fitting TRBD2. CDR3 length: 16 amino acids. Germline V gene data show CDR1 as SGHVS and CDR2 as FNYEAQ. V was pared by 5 bases and J by 6 bases, with 8 bases of the junction left unmatched. CDR3 region: CASSQGTSGSGQTQYF. CDR3 sequence (DNA): TGTGCCAGCAGCCAGGGGACTAGCGGGAGCGGGCAGACCCAGTACTTC.